The clone carrying this TCR beta chain was counted a few times. Antigen specificity is unknown. The data derive from a study of T cell responses to AZD1222 COVID-19 vaccine. Study outcomes and limitations: Just six or seven AZD1222 recipients tested seropositive at baseline. Spike-specific TCR depth and breadth grew after two AZD1222 doses.

Profiled with immunoSEQ multiplex PCR; TCRdb holds only in-frame clones, not every one. The sample carries 50,000 to 60,000 clones, 80% recorded once. CDR3 length: 13 amino acids. V lost 10 bases and J lost 5, with 17 bases in between. CDR1 LNHDA and CDR2 SQIVND come from the germline V gene (reference sequence). The TCR comes from an adult who received the AZD1222 COVID-19 vaccine. The J gene is TRBJ1-1, the V gene TRBV19; D call uncertain. The material was peripheral blood, obtained 28 days after the second AZD1222 dose. CDR3 nucleotides: TGTGCCACCTTAGGGCCCCCCGGGACTGAAGCTTTCTTT. Translating gives CATLGPPGTEAFF.